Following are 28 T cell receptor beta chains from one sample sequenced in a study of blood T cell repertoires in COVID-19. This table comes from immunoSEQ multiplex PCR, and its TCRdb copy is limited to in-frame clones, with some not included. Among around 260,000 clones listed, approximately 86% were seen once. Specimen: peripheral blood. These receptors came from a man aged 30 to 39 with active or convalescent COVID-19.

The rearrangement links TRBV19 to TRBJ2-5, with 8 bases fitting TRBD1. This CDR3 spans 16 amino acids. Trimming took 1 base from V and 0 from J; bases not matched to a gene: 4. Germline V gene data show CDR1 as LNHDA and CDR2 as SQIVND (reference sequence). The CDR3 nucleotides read TGTGCCAGTAGTATAGGGGGACAGGCGTACCAAGAGACCCAGTACTTC. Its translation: CASSIGGQAYQETQYF.

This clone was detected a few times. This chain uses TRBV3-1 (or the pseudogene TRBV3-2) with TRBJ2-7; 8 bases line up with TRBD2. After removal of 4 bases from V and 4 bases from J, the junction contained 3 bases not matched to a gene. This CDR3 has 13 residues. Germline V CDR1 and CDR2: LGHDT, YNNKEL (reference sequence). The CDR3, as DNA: TGTGCCAGCAGCCTCGCTAGCGGGTACGAGCAGTACTTC. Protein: CASSLASGYEQYF.

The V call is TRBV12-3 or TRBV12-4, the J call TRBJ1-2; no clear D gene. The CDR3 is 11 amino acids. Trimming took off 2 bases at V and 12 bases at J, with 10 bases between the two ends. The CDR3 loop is CASSLLVSHTF. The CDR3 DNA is TGTGCCAGCAGTTTATTAGTTTCCCACACCTTC.

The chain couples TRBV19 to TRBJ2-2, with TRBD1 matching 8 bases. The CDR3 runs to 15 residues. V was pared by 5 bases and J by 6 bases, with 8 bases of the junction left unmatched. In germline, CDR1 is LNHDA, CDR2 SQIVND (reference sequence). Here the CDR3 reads CASSVGRGQPGELFF. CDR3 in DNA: TGTGCCAGTAGTGTGGGCAGGGGGCAACCCGGGGAGCTGTTTTTT. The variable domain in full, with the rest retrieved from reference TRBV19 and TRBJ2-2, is DGGITQSPKYLFRKEGQNVTLSCEQNLNHDAMYWYRQDPGQGLRLIYYSQIVNDFQKGDIAEGYSVSREKKESFPLTVTSAQKNPTAFYLCASSVGRGQPGELFFGEGSRLTVL.

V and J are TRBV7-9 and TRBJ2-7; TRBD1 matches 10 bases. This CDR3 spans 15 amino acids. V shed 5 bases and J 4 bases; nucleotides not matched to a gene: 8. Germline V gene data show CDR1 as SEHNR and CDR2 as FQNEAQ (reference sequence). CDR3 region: CASSNPGQGMYEQYF. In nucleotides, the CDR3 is TGTGCCAGCAGCAATCCGGGACAGGGGATGTACGAGCAGTACTTC.

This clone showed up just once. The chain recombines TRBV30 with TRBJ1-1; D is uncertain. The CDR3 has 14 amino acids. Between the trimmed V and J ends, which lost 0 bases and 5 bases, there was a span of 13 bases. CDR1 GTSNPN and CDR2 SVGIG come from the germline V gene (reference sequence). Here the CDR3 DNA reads TGTGCCTGGAGTGTTGGAGGGAGGAGGACTGAAGCTTTCTTT. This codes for CAWSVGGRRTEAFF.

In DNA, the CDR3 is TGTGCCAGCAGCATACAGACAGGGGGGTTCGCCTACGAGCAGTACTTC. It is translated as CASSIQTGGFAYEQYF. The rearrangement uses TRBV27 and TRBJ2-7, with 9 bases lining up with TRBD1. The V and J ends lost 6 bases and 2 bases, in that order; junction bases with no gene match: 11. CDR1 and CDR2 from the germline V gene are MNHEY and SMNVEV (reference sequence). The CDR3 is 16 residues long.

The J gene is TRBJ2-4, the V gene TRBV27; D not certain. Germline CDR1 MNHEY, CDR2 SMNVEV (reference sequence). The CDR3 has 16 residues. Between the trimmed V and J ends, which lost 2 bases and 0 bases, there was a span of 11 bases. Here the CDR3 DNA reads TGTGCCAGCAGTTTAATAGGCGGATTAGCCAAAAACATTCAGTACTTC. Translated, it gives CASSLIGGLAKNIQYF.

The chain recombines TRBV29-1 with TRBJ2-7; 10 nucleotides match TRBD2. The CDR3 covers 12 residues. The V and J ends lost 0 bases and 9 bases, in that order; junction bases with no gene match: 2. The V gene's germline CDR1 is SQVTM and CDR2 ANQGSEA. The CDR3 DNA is TGCAGCGTTGAAGAAACTAGCGGGGTGCAGTACTTC. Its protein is CSVEETSGVQYF.

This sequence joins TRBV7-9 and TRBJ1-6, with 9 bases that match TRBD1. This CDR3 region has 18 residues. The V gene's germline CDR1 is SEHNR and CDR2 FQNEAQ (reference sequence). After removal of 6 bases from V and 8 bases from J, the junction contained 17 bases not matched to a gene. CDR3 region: CASSHRTGVGLYDSPLHF. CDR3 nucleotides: TGTGCCAGCAGTCACCGGACAGGGGTCGGTCTGTATGATTCACCCCTCCACTTT.

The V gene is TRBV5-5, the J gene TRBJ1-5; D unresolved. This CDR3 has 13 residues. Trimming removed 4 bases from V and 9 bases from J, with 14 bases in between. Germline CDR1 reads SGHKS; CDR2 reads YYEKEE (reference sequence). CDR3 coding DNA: TGTGCCAGCAGCCGTGACGGGATGGGGCCCCAGCATTTT. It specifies CASSRDGMGPQHF. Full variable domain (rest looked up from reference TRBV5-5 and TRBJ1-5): DAGVTQSPTHLIKTRGQQVTLRCSPISGHKSVSWYQQVLGQGPQFIFQYYEKEERGRGNFPDRFSARQFPNYSSELNVNALLLGDSALYLCASSRDGMGPQHFGDGTRLSIL.

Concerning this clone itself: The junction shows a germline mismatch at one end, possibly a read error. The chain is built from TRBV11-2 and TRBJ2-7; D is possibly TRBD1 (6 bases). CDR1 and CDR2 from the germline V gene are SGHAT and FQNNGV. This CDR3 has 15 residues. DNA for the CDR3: TGTGCCAGCAGCTCAACCACCATGGGACACGTATTGGGGGACTTC. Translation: CASSSTTMGHVLGDF. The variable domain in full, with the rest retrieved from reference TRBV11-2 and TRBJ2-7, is EAGVAQSPRYKIIEKRQSVAFWCNPISGHATLYWYQQILGQGPKLLIQFQNNGVVDDSQLPKDRFSAERLKGVDSTLKIQPAKLEDSAVYLCASSSTTMGHVLGDFGPGTRLTVT.

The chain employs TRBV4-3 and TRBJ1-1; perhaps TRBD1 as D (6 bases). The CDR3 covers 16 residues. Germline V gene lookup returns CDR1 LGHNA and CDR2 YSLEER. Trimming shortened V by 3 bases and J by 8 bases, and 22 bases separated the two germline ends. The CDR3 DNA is TGCGCCAGCAGCCAGTTGACAGGCGAGCCGATTATAGAAGCTTTCTTT. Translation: CASSQLTGEPIIEAFF.

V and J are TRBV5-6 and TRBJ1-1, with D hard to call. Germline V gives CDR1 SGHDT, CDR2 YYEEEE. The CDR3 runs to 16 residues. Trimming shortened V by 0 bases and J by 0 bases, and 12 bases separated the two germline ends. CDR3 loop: CASSLVEQPMNTEAFF. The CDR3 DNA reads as TGTGCCAGCAGCTTGGTCGAACAGCCTATGAACACTGAAGCTTTCTTT.

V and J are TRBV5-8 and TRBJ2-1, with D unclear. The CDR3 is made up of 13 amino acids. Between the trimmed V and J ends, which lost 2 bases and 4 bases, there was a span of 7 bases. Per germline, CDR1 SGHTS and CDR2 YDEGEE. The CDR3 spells CASSFGGYNEQFF. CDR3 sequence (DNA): TGTGCCAGCAGCTTTGGCGGATACAATGAGCAGTTCTTC.

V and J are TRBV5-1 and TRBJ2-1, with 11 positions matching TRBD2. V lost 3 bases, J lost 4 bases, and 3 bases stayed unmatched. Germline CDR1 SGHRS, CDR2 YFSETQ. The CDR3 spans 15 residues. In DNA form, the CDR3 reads TGCGCCAGCAGCTACGGGACTAGCGGATACAATGAGCAGTTCTTC. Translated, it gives CASSYGTSGYNEQFF.

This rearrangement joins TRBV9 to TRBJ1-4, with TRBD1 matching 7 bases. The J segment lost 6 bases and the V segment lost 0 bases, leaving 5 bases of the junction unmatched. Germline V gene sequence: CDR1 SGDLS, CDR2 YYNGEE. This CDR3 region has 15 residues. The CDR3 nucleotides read TGTGCCAGCAGCGTAGGAGGGGGCGTTGATGAAAAACTGTTTTTT. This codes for CASSVGGGVDEKLFF.

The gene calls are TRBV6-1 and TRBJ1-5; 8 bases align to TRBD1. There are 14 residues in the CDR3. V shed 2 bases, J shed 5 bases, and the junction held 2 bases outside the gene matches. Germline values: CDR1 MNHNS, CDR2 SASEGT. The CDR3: CASSESGGHQPQHF. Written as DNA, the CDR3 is TGTGCCAGCAGTGAATCAGGGGGCCATCAGCCCCAGCATTTT.

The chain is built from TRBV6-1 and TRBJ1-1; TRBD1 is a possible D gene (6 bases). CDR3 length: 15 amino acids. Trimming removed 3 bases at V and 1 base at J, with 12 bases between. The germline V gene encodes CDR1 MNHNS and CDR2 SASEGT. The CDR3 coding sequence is TGTGCCAGCAGTGAGGGGGCTAACAGGAACACTGAAGCTTTCTTT. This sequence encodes CASSEGANRNTEAFF.

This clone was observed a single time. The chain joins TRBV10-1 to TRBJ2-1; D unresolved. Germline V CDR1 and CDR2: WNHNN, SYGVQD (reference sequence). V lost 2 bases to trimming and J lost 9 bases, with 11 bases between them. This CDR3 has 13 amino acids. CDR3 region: CASSETQVGEQFF. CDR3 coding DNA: TGCGCCAGCAGTGAGACCCAAGTCGGTGAGCAGTTCTTC.

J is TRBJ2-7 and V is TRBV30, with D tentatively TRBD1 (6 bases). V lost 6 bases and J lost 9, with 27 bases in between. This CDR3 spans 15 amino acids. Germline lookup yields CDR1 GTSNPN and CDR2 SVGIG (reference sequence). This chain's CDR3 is CACSQGRTLIIGQYF. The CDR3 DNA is TGTGCCTGTTCACAGGGTAGGACTTTGATCATCGGGCAGTACTTC.

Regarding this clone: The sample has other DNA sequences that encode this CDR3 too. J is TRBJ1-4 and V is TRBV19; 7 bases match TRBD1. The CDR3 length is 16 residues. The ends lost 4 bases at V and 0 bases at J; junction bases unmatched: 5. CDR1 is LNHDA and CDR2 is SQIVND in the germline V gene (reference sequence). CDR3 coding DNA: TGTGCCAGTAGTACGGGGACAGCCGCAACTAATGAAAAACTGTTTTTT. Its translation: CASSTGTAATNEKLFF.

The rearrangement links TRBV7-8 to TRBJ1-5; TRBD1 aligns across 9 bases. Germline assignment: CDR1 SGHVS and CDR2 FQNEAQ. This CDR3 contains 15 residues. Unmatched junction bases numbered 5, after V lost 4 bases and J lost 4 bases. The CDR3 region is CASSSTGGPNQPQHF. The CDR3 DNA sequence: TGTGCCAGCAGCTCGACAGGGGGTCCTAATCAGCCCCAGCATTTT.

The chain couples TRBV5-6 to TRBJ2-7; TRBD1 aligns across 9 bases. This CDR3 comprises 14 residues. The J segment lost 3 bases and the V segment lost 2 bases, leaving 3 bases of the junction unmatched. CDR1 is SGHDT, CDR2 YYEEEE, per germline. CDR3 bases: TGTGCCAGCAGCTTACAGGGGGCTTTCTACGAGCAGTACTTC. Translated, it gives CASSLQGAFYEQYF.

CDR3 residues: CASSSGTQNTEAFF. For the CDR3, the DNA is TGCGCCAGCAGCTCCGGGACACAGAACACTGAAGCTTTCTTT. V usage is TRBV5-1 and J usage is TRBJ1-1; D is possibly TRBD1 (6 bases). CDR3 size: 14 residues. Germline-derived CDR1 and CDR2 are SGHRS and YFSETQ. Trimming left V 3 bases short and J 1 base short, with 10 bases between.

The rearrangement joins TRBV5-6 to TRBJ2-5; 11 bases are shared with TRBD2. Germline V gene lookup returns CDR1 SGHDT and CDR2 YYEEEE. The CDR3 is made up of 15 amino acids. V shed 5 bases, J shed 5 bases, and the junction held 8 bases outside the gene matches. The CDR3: CASRKTSGGGETQYF. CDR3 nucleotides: TGTGCCAGCAGAAAAACTAGCGGGGGAGGGGAGACCCAGTACTTC.

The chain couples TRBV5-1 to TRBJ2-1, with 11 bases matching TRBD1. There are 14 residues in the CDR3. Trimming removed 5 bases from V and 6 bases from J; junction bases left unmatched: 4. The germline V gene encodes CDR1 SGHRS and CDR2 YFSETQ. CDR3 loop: CASSTGTGGNEQFF. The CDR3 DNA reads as TGCGCCAGCAGTACCGGGACAGGGGGCAATGAGCAGTTCTTC. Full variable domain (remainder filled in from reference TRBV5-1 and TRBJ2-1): KAGVTQTPRYLIKTRGQQVTLSCSPISGHRSVSWYQQTPGQGLQFLFEYFSETQRNKGNFPGRFSGRQFSNSRSEMNVSTLELGDSALYLCASSTGTGGNEQFFGPGTRLTVL.

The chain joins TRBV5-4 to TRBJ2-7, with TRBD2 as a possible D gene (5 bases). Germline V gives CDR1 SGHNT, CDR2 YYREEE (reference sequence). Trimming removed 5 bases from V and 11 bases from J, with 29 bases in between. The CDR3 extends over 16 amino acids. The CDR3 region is CASSYDSAEPTTSEYF. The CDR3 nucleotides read TGTGCCAGCAGTTACGATAGCGCGGAACCGACTACGAGCGAGTACTTC. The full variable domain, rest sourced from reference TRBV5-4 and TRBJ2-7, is ETGVTQSPTHLIKTRGQQVTLRCSSQSGHNTVSWYQQALGQGPQFIFQYYREEENGRGNFPPRFSGLQFPNYSSELNVNALELDDSALYLCASSYDSAEPTTSEYFGPGTRLTVT.